The rows below give T cell receptor beta chains drawn from one sample of a study of blood T cell repertoires in COVID-19. Sequenced by immunoSEQ multiplex PCR; TCRdb stores in-frame clones only, minus some. Of 300,000 to 400,000 clones listed, 80% to 90% are singletons. The specimen was PBMCs or T cells enriched from blood (not recorded which). These receptor sequences come from a woman aged 40 to 50 with acute COVID-19. Each CDR3 is given with its conserved first and last residue. The size of a clone is reported for some rows only, either as once, few or many, or as a class for expanded clones.

TRBV28,NA,TRBJ1-3,13,CASGGAPGNTIYF
TRBV7-2,NA,TRBJ2-7,16,CASSLASGGGPYEQYF
TRBV6-5,NA,TRBJ2-1,12,CASRPNYNEQFF
TRBV6-5,NA,TRBJ1-2,15,CASSRKNRGLDGYTF
TRBV20-1,NA,TRBJ2-3,16,CSASGVTGYNLNTQYF
TRBV7-2,NA,TRBJ2-7,16,CASSLTSGGNIYEQYF
TRBV5-4,once,TRBJ2-2,16,CASSLGLARKAGELFF
TRBV2,NA,TRBJ1-4,15,CASSEAPGYNEKLFF
TRBV5-4,NA,TRBJ2-5,15,CASYRGGTLQETQYF
TRBV7-2,NA,TRBJ1-2,13,CASSPMSNYGYTF
TRBV6-1,once,TRBJ2-5,15,CASSEPWQIQETQYF
TRBV12-1,NA,TRBJ2-1,23,CASSKPGLPFKINLPHSYNEQFF
TRBV2,NA,TRBJ1-2,15,CASSESRGRLYGYTF
TRBV19,few,TRBJ1-3,18,CASSMYGPGHSTGNTIYF
TRBV7-8,NA,TRBJ1-1,12,CASSLLNTEAFF
TRBV3-1/TRBV3-2,NA,TRBJ2-5,13,CASKIRGSETQYF
TRBV29-1,NA,TRBJ2-5,14,CSVQQGGGYETQYF
TRBV3-1/TRBV3-2,NA,TRBJ1-5,14,CASSQGRQGAFMHF
TRBV6-5,few,TRBJ1-2,12,CASSRQGVGYTF
TRBV5-4,NA,TRBJ1-1,15,CASEQGGGLNTEAFF
TRBV27,NA,TRBJ2-2,15,CASSLIAGNTGELFF
TRBV28,NA,TRBJ2-2,15,CASSFLGQGTGELFF